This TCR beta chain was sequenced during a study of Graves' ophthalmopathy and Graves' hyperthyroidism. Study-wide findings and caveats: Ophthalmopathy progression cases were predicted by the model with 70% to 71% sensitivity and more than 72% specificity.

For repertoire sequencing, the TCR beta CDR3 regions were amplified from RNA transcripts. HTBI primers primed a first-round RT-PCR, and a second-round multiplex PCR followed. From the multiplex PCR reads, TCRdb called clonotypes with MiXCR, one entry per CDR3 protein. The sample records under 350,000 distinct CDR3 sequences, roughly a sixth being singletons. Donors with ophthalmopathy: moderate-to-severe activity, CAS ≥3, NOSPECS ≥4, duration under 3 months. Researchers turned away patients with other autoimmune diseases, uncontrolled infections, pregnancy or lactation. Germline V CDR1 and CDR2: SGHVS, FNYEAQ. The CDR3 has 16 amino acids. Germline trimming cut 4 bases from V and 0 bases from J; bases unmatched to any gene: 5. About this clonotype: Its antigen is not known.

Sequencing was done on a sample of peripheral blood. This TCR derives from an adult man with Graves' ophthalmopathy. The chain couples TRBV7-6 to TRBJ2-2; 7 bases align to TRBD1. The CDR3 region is CASSSIDRANTGELFF. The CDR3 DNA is TGTGCCAGCAGCTCGATCGACAGGGCGAACACCGGGGAGCTGTTTTTT.